Sequencing of this T cell receptor beta chain was carried out in a study of cytomegalovirus exposure and HLA in healthy donors. Study-level findings and limits: A later analysis showed HLA-associated TCR beta chains outstripping equally common others in clonal expansion. Fewer N-insertions than the approximately 700-donor mean were reportedly shown by an Asian-associated ancestry cluster in a later analysis. The authors enumerated 150 to 200 TCR beta chains as linked to cytomegalovirus.

Concerning this clone itself: Its specificity is not known.

Germline lookup yields CDR1 MGHRA and CDR2 YSYEKL. Trimming at V came to 6 bases and at J to 3 bases, leaving 8 bases not matched to a gene. The CDR3 consists of 15 residues. The primer mix had 60 Vbeta and 13 Jbeta primers. Study processing details: A later analysis counted 65 million to 95 million unique TCR beta chains, around 10 million shared. Profiled with immunoSEQ multiplex PCR; TCRdb holds only in-frame clones, not every one. The V and J calls and clone size were taken over from that table, and D and trimming were inferred from the DNA. The sample has 180,000 or so clones. Sequenced input: PBMCs. This sequence joins TRBV4-1 and TRBJ2-3; 8 bases match TRBD2. The origin of this receptor is a woman aged 18-30 years in good health and CMV-seropositive. The CDR3 spells CASSDRGGRTDTQYF. CDR3 bases: TGCGCCAGCAGTGATCGGGGGGGTCGAACAGATACGCAGTATTTT.